The rows below give T cell receptor beta chains drawn from one sample of a study of T cell responses to AZD1222 COVID-19 vaccine. Only in-frame clones appear in the TCRdb table, and some are missing; sequencing was by immunoSEQ multiplex PCR. The sample lists some 50,000 clones, around nine tenths occurring once. Here the sequenced sample was peripheral blood, taken 28 days after the second AZD1222 dose. All receptors derive from an adult who received the AZD1222 COVID-19 vaccine. CDR3s include the opening cysteine and the closing phenylalanine or tryptophan. D genes are given only for firm matches. Only part of the rows carry a size: once, few, many, or a class if the clone is expanded.

D: NA
V: TRBV4-2
J: TRBJ2-2
size: NA
DNA: TGTGCCAGCAGCCAGGAGGCGTCCGCTACCGGGGAGCTGTTTTTT
CDR3: CASSQEASATGELFF

D: TRBD2
V: TRBV5-6
J: TRBJ2-2
size: once
DNA: TGTGCCAGCAGCTTTTCGGAGCGGGAGGGCCCCACCGGGGAGCTGTTTTTT
CDR3: CASSFSEREGPTGELFF

D: NA
V: TRBV11-3
J: TRBJ2-1
size: NA
DNA: TGTGCCAGCAGCTTCTTCCGAGAAAATGAGCAGTTCTTC
CDR3: CASSFFRENEQFF

D: TRBD1
V: TRBV28
J: TRBJ1-2
size: NA
DNA: TGTGCCAGCAGTCAAGACAGGGGAGCTAACTATGGCTACACCTTC
CDR3: CASSQDRGANYGYTF

D: NA
V: TRBV18
J: TRBJ1-4
size: NA
DNA: TGTGCCAGCTCTCCGGACAGCCATAATGAAAAACTGTTTTTT
CDR3: CASSPDSHNEKLFF

D: TRBD2
V: TRBV3-1/TRBV3-2
J: TRBJ2-5
size: NA
DNA: TGTGCCAGCAGCCAAGCGGGGGTCCTGACTAGCAGCGAGACCCAGTACTTC
CDR3: CASSQAGVLTSSETQYF

D: NA
V: TRBV25-1
J: TRBJ2-1
size: NA
DNA: TGTGCCAGCAGTGATTTCAGGACAGAACTCTACAATGAGCAGTTCTTC
CDR3: CASSDFRTELYNEQFF

D: NA
V: TRBV28
J: TRBJ2-7
size: NA
DNA: TGTGCCAGCAGTTCAGTACGCTACGAGCAGTACTTC
CDR3: CASSSVRYEQYF

D: TRBD1
V: TRBV4-1
J: TRBJ1-1
size: NA
DNA: TGCGCCAGCAGCCAAGCCGACAGGGTAAGGCGGAATGAAGCTTTCTTT
CDR3: CASSQADRVRRNEAFF

D: TRBD2
V: TRBV5-1
J: TRBJ2-7
size: NA
DNA: TGCGCCAGCAGCCCCGGGACTAGCGGGAGGGCCGCCAACGAGCAGTACTTC
CDR3: CASSPGTSGRAANEQYF

D: NA
V: TRBV7-9
J: TRBJ1-2
size: NA
DNA: TGTGCCAGCAGCTTAGCTTCCCTCGGGGGCTACACCTTC
CDR3: CASSLASLGGYTF